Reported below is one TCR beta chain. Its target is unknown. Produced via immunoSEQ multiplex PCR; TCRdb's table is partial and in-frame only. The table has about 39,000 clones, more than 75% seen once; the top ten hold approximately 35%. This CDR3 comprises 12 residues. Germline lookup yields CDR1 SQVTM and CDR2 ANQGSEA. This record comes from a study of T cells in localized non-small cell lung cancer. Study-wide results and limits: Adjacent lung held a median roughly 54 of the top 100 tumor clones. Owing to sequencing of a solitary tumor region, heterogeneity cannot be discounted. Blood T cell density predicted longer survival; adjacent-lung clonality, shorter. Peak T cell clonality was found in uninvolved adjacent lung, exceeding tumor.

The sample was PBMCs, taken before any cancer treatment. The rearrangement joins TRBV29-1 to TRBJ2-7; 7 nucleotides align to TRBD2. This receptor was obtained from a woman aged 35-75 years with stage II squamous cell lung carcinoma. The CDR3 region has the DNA TGCAGTGTCTCGCTCGGGAGGTACGAGCAGTACTTC. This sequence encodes CSVSLGRYEQYF.